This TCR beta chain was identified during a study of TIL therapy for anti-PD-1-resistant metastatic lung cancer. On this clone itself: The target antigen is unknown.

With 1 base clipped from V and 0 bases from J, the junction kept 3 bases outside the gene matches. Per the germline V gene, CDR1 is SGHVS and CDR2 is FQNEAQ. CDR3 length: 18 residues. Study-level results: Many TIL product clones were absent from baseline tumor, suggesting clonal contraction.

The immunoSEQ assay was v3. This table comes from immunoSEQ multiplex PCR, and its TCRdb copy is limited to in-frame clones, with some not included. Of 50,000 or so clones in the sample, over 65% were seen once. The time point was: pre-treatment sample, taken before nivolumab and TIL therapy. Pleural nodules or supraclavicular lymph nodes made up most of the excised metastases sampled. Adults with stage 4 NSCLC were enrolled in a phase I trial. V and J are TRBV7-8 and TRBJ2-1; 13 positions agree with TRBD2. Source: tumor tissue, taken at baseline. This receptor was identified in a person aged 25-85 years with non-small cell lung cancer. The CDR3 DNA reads TGTGCCAGCAGCTTAGAGACTAGCGGGGGGAGCTCCTACAATGAGCAGTTCTTC. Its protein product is CASSLETSGGSSYNEQFF.